This T cell receptor (beta chain) was identified in a study of human T cells and chemical hapten exposure. For the study at large: Each patient's scalp received weekly diphenylcyclopropenone throughout the approximately 24-week study. TCR yield per sample varied, mainly due to pooled library volumes. Overall study findings and caveats: It was expanded TCRs that formed significantly more large CDR3 similarity clusters than controls did. Alopecia affected the donors, so their immune response may differ from healthy people's.

This clonotype was recorded at least ten times. The antigen remains undetermined. TCRdb reprocessed the RACE reads with MiXCR, giving one entry per CDR3 protein. The table records about 98,000 distinct CDR3 sequences, about 10% of them present only once. Germline V CDR1 and CDR2: MNHNS, SASEGT. V was trimmed by 0 bases and J by 1 base, leaving 10 bases between them. The CDR3 has 16 residues. The time point: pre-sensitization, week 0. Treatment described: therapeutic diphenylcyclopropenone sensitization with weekly scalp DPC. The source was whole blood, collected in connection with sensitization to the hapten diphenylcyclopropenone (DPC). The genes are TRBV6-1 and TRBJ1-5; D remains ambiguous. This receptor was obtained from a woman aged 55-70 years with alopecia areata. Some clones in this sample may be carry-over from other donors' samples. The CDR3 loop is CASSEAVPQSNQPQHF. In nucleotides, the CDR3 is TGTGCCAGCAGTGAAGCGGTTCCACAAAGCAATCAGCCCCAGCATTTT.